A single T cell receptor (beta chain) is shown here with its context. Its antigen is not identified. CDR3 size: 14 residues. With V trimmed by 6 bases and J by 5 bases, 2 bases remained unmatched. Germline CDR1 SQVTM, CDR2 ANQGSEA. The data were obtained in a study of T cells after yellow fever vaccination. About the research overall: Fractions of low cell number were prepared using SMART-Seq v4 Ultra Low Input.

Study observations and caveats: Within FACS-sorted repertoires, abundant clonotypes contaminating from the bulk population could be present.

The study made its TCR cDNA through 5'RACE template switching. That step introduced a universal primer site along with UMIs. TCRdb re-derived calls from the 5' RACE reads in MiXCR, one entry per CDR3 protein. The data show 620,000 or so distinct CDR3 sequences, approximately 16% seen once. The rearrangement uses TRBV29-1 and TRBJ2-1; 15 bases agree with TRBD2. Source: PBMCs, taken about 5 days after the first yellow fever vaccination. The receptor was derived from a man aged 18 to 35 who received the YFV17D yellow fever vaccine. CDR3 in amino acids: CSVGLAGGHNEQFF. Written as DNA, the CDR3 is TGCAGCGTGGGACTAGCGGGGGGCCACAATGAGCAGTTCTTC.